The source of this T cell receptor beta chain is a study of regulatory T cells in long-lasting Graves disease. Study context: Positivity for TSH receptor antibodies plus over 5 years of antithyroid drugs meant persistent Graves' disease. Regarding the study as a whole: Favoring TRBV28, TRBJ1-2 and TRBJ2-5 was a feature seen in persistent disease. The sample size was small, and this may have reduced accuracy.

Time point noted: persistent/refractory GD, antithyroid drugs over 5 years with positive TRAb. RNA extracted from PBMCs served as the sequencing template. A word on this clonotype: What it binds is unknown.

The CDR3 extends over 16 amino acids. With 1 base clipped from V and 0 bases from J, the junction kept 2 bases outside the gene matches. The germline V gene has CDR1 SGHTA and CDR2 FQGNSA. Construction of the TCR beta libraries employed iRepertoire HTBI primers in conjunction with Arm-PCR of CDR3 regions. Study processing details: Gene usage covered about 60 TRBV and roughly 14 TRBJ segments. From the multiplex PCR reads, TCRdb called clonotypes with MiXCR, one entry per CDR3 protein. None of the V and J calls come from the authors' own analysis; TCRdb made them. The repertoire holds fewer than 450,000 distinct CDR3 sequences, with less than 25% as singletons.

The input for sequencing was peripheral blood mononuclear cells (PBMCs), taken when the disease was refractory, from a patient treated with antithyroid drugs. The TCR comes from a female donor with Graves disease. The V gene is TRBV7-2, the J gene TRBJ2-2; 7 bases align to TRBD2. The CDR3 reads CASSLVGGANTGELFF. The CDR3 nucleotides read TGTGCCAGCAGCTTAGTTGGGGGGGCGAACACCGGGGAGCTGTTTTTT. Combining the CDR3 with reference TRBV7-2 and TRBJ2-2 gives the whole variable domain GAGVSQSPSNKVTEKGKDVELRCDPISGHTALYWYRQSLGQGLEFLIYFQGNSAPDKSGLPSDRFSAERTGGSVSTLTIQRTQQEDSAVYLCASSLVGGANTGELFFGEGSRLTVL.